This T cell receptor (beta chain) emerged from a study of memory CD4+ T cells and cytomegalovirus serostatus. Single viable CD3+CD4+CD8-CD45RO+ cells were sorted as the memory CD4+ T cells. Generated by immunoSEQ multiplex PCR, the TCRdb table keeps only in-frame clones and is missing some. The data show around 49,000 clones, roughly 80% seen once. The germline CDR1 and CDR2 sequences are MNHEY and SMNVEV (reference sequence). Trimming removed 5 bases at V and 4 bases at J, with 17 bases between. CDR3 size: 15 residues. The genes are TRBV27 and TRBJ2-5; D is perhaps TRBD1 (6 bases). The origin of this receptor is an adult in good health and CMV-seronegative. Sequencing input: memory CD4+ T cells from blood. As DNA, the CDR3 is TGTGCCAGCAGTCCCCGACTGGGGGCGGGAGAGACCCAGTACTTC. The encoded protein is CASSPRLGAGETQYF.